Below are 3 T cell receptor beta chains sequenced from a single sample in a study of blood T cells in healthy people across ages. The use of a sample-barcoded 5' primer and a J-beta primer mix characterized a second PCR of about 7 to 12 cycles. TCRdb re-called the 5' RACE reads with MiXCR, one entry per CDR3 protein. In the table there are about 1.8 million distinct CDR3 sequences, just under 50% of which are singletons. The sample was blood. All receptors derive from a woman in her 40s in good health.

The gene calls are TRBV6-1 and TRBJ2-1; D may match TRBD1 or TRBD2 (5 bases each). Germline CDR1 MNHNS, CDR2 SASEGT. V gave up 2 bases and J gave up 5 bases, with 13 bases separating them. CDR3 size: 15 residues. This CDR3 is CASSEMGRGDNEQFF. DNA of the CDR3: TGTGCCAGCAGTGAAATGGGAAGGGGAGACAATGAGCAGTTCTTC.

This clonotype has only a few counts. V usage is TRBV12-3 or TRBV12-4 and J usage is TRBJ2-1; 10 bases align to TRBD2. Losses at the gene ends were 5 bases for V and 4 bases for J; bases not matched to a gene: 8. This CDR3 contains 16 residues. The CDR3 nucleotides are TGTGCCAGCAGTGGGCTAGCGGGGGCAAAATACAATGAGCAGTTCTTC. Amino acid sequence: CASSGLAGAKYNEQFF.

The genes are TRBV29-1 and TRBJ2-6; possibly TRBD1 for D (6 bases). Germline V gene sequence: CDR1 SQVTM, CDR2 ANQGSEA. With 6 bases removed from V and 0 bases from J, the gap between germline ends came to 18 bases. The CDR3 contains 17 residues. This CDR3 is CSVLGGRLNSGANVLTF. For the CDR3, the DNA is TGCAGCGTCCTTGGGGGCAGGTTGAACTCTGGGGCCAACGTCCTGACTTTC.